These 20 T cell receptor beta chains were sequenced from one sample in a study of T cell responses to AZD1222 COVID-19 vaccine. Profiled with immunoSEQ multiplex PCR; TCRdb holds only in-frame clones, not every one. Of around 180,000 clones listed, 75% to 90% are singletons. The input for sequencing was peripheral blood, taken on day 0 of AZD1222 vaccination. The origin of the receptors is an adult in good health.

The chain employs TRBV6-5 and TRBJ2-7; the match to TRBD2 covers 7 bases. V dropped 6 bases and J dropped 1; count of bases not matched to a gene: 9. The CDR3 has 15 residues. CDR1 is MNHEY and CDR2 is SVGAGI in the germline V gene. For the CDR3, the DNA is TGTGCCAGCAGATCAGGCCGGGGGGTATCCTACGAGCAGTACTTC. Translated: CASRSGRGVSYEQYF.

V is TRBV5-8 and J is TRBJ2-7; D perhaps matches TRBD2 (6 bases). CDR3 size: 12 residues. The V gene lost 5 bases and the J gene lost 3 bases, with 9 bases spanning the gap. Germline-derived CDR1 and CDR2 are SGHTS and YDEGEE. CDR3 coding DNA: TGTGCCAGCAGACGACTAGGCTACGAGCAGTACTTC. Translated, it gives CASRRLGYEQYF.

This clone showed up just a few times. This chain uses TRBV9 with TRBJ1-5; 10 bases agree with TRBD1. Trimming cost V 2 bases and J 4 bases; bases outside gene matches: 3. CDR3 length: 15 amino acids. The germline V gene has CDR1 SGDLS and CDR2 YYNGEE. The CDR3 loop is CASSVGTGANQPQHF. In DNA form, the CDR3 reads TGTGCCAGCAGCGTCGGGACAGGGGCGAATCAGCCCCAGCATTTT.

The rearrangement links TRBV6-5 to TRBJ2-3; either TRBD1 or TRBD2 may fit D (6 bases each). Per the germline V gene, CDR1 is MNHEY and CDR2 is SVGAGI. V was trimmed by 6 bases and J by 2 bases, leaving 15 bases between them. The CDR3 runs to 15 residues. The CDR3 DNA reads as TGTGCCAGCAGCCTTGGGGGGCGACCCACAGATACGCAGTATTTT. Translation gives CASSLGGRPTDTQYF.

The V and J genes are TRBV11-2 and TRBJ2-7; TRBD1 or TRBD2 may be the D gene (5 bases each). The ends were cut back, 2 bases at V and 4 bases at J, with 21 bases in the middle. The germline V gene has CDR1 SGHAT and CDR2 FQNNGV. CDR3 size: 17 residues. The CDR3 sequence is CASSLSVRATGGYEQYF. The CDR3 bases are TGTGCCAGCAGCTTATCGGTGAGGGCCACAGGTGGTTACGAGCAGTACTTC.

The CDR3 bases are TGTGCCAGTAGTCCTCGAGGTGGCGGGACGTCCTACGAGCAGTACTTC. It is translated as CASSPRGGGTSYEQYF. The chain recombines TRBV19 with TRBJ2-7, with a tentative D call TRBD2 (6 bases). Trimming left V 5 bases short and J 1 base short, with 18 bases between. Looked up from germline, CDR1 is LNHDA and CDR2 is SQIVND (reference sequence). The CDR3 extends over 16 amino acids.

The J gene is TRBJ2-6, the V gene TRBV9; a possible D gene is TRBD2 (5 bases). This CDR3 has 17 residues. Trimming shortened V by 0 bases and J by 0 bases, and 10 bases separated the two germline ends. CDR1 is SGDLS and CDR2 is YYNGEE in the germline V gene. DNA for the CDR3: TGTGCCAGCAGCGTAGGTGGCAGCGGCTCTGGGGCCAACGTCCTGACTTTC. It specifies CASSVGGSGSGANVLTF. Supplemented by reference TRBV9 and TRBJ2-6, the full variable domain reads DSGVTQTPKHLITATGQRVTLRCSPRSGDLSVYWYQQSLDQGLQFLIQYYNGEERAKGNILERFSAQQFPDLHSELNLSSLELGDSALYFCASSVGGSGSGANVLTFGAGSRLTVL.

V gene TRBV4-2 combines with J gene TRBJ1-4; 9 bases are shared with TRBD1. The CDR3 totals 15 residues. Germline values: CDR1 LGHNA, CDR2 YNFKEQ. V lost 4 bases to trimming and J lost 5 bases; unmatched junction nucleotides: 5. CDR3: CASSRRTGENEKLFF. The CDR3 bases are TGTGCCAGCAGCCGCCGGACAGGGGAAAATGAAAAACTGTTTTTT.

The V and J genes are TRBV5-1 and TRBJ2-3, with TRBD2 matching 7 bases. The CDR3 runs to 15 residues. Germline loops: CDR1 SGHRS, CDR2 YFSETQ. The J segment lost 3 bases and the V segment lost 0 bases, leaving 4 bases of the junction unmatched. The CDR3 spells CASSLVAGGTDTQYF. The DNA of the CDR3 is TGCGCCAGCAGCTTGGTAGCGGGTGGGACAGATACGCAGTATTTT.

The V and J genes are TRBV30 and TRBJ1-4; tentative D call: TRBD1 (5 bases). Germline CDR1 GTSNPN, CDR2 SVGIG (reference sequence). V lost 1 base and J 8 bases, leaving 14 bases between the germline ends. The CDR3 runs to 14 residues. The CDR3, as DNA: TGTGCCTGGAGTGGGGGCCTCGCGGCGGAAAAACTGTTTTTT. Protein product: CAWSGGLAAEKLFF.

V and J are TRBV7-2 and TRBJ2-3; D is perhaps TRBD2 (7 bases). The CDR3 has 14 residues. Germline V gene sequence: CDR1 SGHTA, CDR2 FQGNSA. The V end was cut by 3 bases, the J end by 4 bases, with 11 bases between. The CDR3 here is CASSFKGGADTQYF. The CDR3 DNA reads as TGTGCCAGCAGCTTCAAGGGGGGGGCAGATACGCAGTATTTT. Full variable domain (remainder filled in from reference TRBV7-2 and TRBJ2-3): GAGVSQSPSNKVTEKGKDVELRCDPISGHTALYWYRQSLGQGLEFLIYFQGNSAPDKSGLPSDRFSAERTGGSVSTLTIQRTQQEDSAVYLCASSFKGGADTQYFGPGTRLTVL.

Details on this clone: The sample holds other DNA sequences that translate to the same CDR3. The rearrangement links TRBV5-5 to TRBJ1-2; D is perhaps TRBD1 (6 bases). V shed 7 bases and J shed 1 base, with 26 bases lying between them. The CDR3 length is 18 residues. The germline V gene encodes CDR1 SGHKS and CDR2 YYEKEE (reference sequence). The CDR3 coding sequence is TGTGCCAGCCGGGGCTGGGGGGGGCCGGACGGCGTTAACTATGGCTACACCTTC. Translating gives CASRGWGGPDGVNYGYTF.

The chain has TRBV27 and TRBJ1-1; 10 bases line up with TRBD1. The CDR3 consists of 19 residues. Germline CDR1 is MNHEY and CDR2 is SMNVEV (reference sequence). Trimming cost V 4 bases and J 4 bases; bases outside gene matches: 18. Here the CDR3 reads CASSSNGLTGGLRGTEAFF. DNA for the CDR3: TGTGCCAGCAGTTCTAACGGGTTGACAGGGGGCTTAAGAGGCACTGAAGCTTTCTTT.

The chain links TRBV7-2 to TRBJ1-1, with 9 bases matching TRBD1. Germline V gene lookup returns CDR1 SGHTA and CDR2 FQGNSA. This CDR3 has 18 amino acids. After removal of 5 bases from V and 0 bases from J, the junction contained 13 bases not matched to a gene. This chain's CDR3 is CASSLPVGQGHMNTEAFF. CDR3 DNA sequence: TGTGCCAGCAGCCTGCCTGTGGGACAGGGCCACATGAACACTGAAGCTTTCTTT.

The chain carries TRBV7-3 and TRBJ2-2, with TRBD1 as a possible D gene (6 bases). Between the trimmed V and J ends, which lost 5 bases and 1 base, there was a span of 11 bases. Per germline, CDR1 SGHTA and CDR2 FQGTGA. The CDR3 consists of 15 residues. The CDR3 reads CASSPQGRNTGELFF. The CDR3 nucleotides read TGTGCCAGCAGCCCGCAGGGGCGGAACACCGGGGAGCTGTTTTTT.

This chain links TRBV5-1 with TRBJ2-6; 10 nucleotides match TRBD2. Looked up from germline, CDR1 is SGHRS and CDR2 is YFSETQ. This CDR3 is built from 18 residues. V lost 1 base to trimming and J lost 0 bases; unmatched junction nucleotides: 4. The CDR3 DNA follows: TGCGCCAGCAGCTTGACTAGCGGGGTTAGCTCTGGGGCCAACGTCCTGACTTTC. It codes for CASSLTSGVSSGANVLTF.

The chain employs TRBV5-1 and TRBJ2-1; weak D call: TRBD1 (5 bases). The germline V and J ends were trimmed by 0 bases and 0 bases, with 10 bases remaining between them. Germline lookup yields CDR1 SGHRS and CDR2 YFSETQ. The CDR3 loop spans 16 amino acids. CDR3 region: CASSLGQTSSYNEQFF. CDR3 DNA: TGCGCCAGCAGCTTGGGACAGACCAGCTCCTACAATGAGCAGTTCTTC. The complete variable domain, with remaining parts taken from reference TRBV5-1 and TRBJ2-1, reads KAGVTQTPRYLIKTRGQQVTLSCSPISGHRSVSWYQQTPGQGLQFLFEYFSETQRNKGNFPGRFSGRQFSNSRSEMNVSTLELGDSALYLCASSLGQTSSYNEQFFGPGTRLTVL.

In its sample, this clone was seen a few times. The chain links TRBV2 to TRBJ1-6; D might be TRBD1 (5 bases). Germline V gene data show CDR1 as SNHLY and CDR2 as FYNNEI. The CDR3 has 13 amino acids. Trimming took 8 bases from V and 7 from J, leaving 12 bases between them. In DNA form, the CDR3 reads TGTGCCAGCGCGGGGGGTGGAAATTCACCCCTCCACTTT. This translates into CASAGGGNSPLHF.

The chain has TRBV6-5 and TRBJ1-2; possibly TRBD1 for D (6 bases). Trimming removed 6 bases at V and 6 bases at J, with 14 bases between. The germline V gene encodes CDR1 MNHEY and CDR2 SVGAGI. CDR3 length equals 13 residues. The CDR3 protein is CASSPQGLNGYTF. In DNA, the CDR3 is TGTGCCAGCAGCCCACAGGGACTCAATGGCTACACCTTC.

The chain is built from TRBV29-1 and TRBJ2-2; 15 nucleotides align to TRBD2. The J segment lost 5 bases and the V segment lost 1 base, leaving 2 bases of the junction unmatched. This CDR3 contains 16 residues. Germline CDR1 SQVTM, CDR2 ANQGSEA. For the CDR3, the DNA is TGCAGCGTTGAAGTTGGGACTAGCGGGGGGACCGGGGAGCTGTTTTTT. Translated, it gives CSVEVGTSGGTGELFF.